These 8 T cell receptor beta chains were all obtained from the same sample, sequenced in a study of technical replicates of blood from several donors (TCRdb year 2017). The library came from the immunoSEQ multiplex PCR assay. TCRdb obtained this table from immuneACCESS and retained in-frame rearrangements with V and J assigned. These tables miss some clones; where compared with another copy, unresolved V genes account for less than half of the shortfall, and the remainder is unexplained. For this sample the table gives about 84,000 clones, of which approximately 97% were detected only once. Jointly, the top ten make up approximately 0.2% of the sample. Sequencing was done on a sample of T cells isolated from PBMCs. The origin of the receptors is a human donor in good health.

The rearrangement links TRBV19 to TRBJ2-1; 11 nucleotides agree with TRBD2. Germline trimming cut 3 bases from V and 6 bases from J; bases unmatched to any gene: 4. The CDR3 extends over 15 amino acids. CDR1 and CDR2 (germline): LNHDA, SQIVND (reference sequence). The CDR3 sequence is CASSMLAGGFNEQFF. The CDR3 nucleotides are TGTGCCAGTAGTATGTTAGCGGGAGGGTTCAATGAGCAGTTCTTC.

This chain uses TRBV7-7 with TRBJ2-3; the match to TRBD2 covers 7 bases. The CDR3 has 15 amino acids. V lost 1 base to trimming and J lost 4 bases; unmatched junction nucleotides: 5. Germline CDR1 is SSHAT and CDR2 is FNYEAQ (reference sequence). CDR3 nucleotide sequence: TGTGCCAGCAGCTTAGGGGGAGGGGAGTCAGATACGCAGTATTTT. Translation: CASSLGGGESDTQYF. The complete variable domain, with remaining parts taken from reference TRBV7-7 and TRBJ2-3, reads GAGVSQSPRYKVTKRGQDVTLRCDPISSHATLYWYQQALGQGPEFLTYFNYEAQPDKSGLPSDRFSAERPEGSISTLTIQRTEQRDSAMYRCASSLGGGESDTQYFGPGTRLTVL.

V and J are TRBV29-1 and TRBJ1-1, with D possibly TRBD1 on 5 matching bases. V shed 7 bases and J shed 3 bases, with 15 bases lying between them. This CDR3 spans 13 amino acids. From germline, CDR1 is SQVTM and CDR2 ANQGSEA. Here the CDR3 DNA reads TGCAGCGGCCTCGGGGGGAAAGACACTGAAGCTTTCTTT. It translates to CSGLGGKDTEAFF.

The rearrangement links TRBV18 to TRBJ1-6; D gene ambiguous. The CDR3 has 15 residues. Germline lookup yields CDR1 KGHSH and CDR2 LQKENI. V lost 3 bases and J 0 bases, leaving 6 bases between the germline ends. The CDR3 loop is CASSPESSYNSPLHF. CDR3 nucleotides: TGTGCCAGCTCACCCGAGAGCTCCTATAATTCACCCCTCCACTTT.

This clone has a single count. This sequence joins TRBV28 and TRBJ1-5; 7 bases agree with TRBD1. Germline V lookup: CDR1 MDHEN, CDR2 SYDVKM. The ends lost 5 bases at V and 6 bases at J; junction bases unmatched: 7. The CDR3 covers 14 residues. The chain's CDR3 is CASSQRGGGQPQHF. The DNA of the CDR3 is TGTGCCAGCAGTCAAAGAGGGGGCGGTCAGCCCCAGCATTTT.

The V and J genes are TRBV28 and TRBJ2-5; D gene uncertain. This CDR3 is 14 amino acids long. Germline CDR1 reads MDHEN; CDR2 reads SYDVKM. Trimming shortened V by 4 bases and J by 5 bases, and 14 bases separated the two germline ends. The CDR3 loop is CASSYLGPQETQYF. CDR3 nucleotide sequence: TGTGCCAGCAGTTATTTGGGCCCTCAGGAGACCCAGTACTTC.

CDR3 amino acids: CASSPVMNTEAFF. The CDR3 DNA is TGTGCCAGTAGTCCAGTGATGAACACTGAAGCTTTCTTT. V is TRBV19 and J is TRBJ1-1; D call uncertain. Per germline, CDR1 LNHDA and CDR2 SQIVND (reference sequence). V lost 5 bases and J lost 0, with 7 bases in between. The CDR3 has 13 amino acids.

This chain connects TRBV5-1 to TRBJ2-7, with 11 bases fitting TRBD1. CDR1 and CDR2 from the germline V gene are SGHRS and YFSETQ. Trimming at V came to 0 bases and at J to 5 bases, leaving 4 bases not matched to a gene. This CDR3 is built from 15 residues. CDR3: CASSLGGTGGNEQYF. The CDR3 DNA reads TGCGCCAGCAGCTTGGGAGGGACAGGGGGTAACGAGCAGTACTTC.